A selection of T cell receptor beta chains follows, all from one sample in a study of blood T cell repertoires in COVID-19. Assay: immunoSEQ multiplex PCR; the TCRdb copy retains only in-frame clones and omits some. The sample comprises about 260,000 clones, around 86% of which are singletons, and 1.5% rests with the top ten. The sequencing input was peripheral blood. The origin of the receptors is a middle-aged woman who had recovered from COVID-19. Both conserved end residues are part of each CDR3. The order of the fields is CDR3 DNA, CDR3 protein, J gene, clone size, D gene, V gene, CDR3 length. D genes are given only for firm matches. Size is stated for part of the rows, as once, few or many counts, or as a class when the clone is expanded.

cdr3_nt: TGTGCCAGCTCACTCTCGACAGGGTCCTACAATGAGCAGTTCTTC
cdr3_aa: CASSLSTGSYNEQFF
j_call: TRBJ2-1
clone_size: .
d_call: TRBD1
v_call: TRBV18
cdr3_length: 15

cdr3_nt: TGTGCCAGCAGCTTAATTGGAGGGGCTGCAGGCACTGAAGCTTTCTTT
cdr3_aa: CASSLIGGAAGTEAFF
j_call: TRBJ1-1
clone_size: .
d_call: .
v_call: TRBV7-3
cdr3_length: 16

cdr3_nt: TGTGCCAGCAGTTACTCACCCGGGGTATCCGGCGGCTACACCTTC
cdr3_aa: CASSYSPGVSGGYTF
j_call: TRBJ1-2
clone_size: .
d_call: .
v_call: TRBV6-5
cdr3_length: 15

cdr3_nt: TGCGCCAGCAGCCCAACTCCGGACTCCTCCTACGAGCAGTACTTC
cdr3_aa: CASSPTPDSSYEQYF
j_call: TRBJ2-7
clone_size: .
d_call: .
v_call: TRBV5-1
cdr3_length: 15

cdr3_nt: TGTGCCAGCAGCTCCTTCCAACGGACAGAGTATAGCAATCAGCCCCAGCATTTT
cdr3_aa: CASSSFQRTEYSNQPQHF
j_call: TRBJ1-5
clone_size: .
d_call: .
v_call: TRBV5-6
cdr3_length: 18

cdr3_nt: TGTGCCACCAGCGAAGGGACAGGGGGCACGGACAATGAGCAGTTCTTC
cdr3_aa: CATSEGTGGTDNEQFF
j_call: TRBJ2-1
clone_size: .
d_call: TRBD1
v_call: TRBV24-1
cdr3_length: 16

cdr3_nt: TGTGCCAGCAGTGATTACACCGCTAACTATGGCTACACCTTC
cdr3_aa: CASSDYTANYGYTF
j_call: TRBJ1-2
clone_size: .
d_call: .
v_call: TRBV25-1
cdr3_length: 14

cdr3_nt: TGTGCCAGTAGTATAGACCGGCCAGGGTCTAACTATGGCTACACCTTC
cdr3_aa: CASSIDRPGSNYGYTF
j_call: TRBJ1-2
clone_size: .
d_call: .
v_call: TRBV19
cdr3_length: 16

cdr3_nt: TGTGCCAGCAGTTCCCTCCAGGGACTCTATGGCTACACCTTC
cdr3_aa: CASSSLQGLYGYTF
j_call: TRBJ1-2
clone_size: once
d_call: .
v_call: TRBV28
cdr3_length: 14

cdr3_nt: TGTGCCAGCAGGCTAGGCGGGGCGGGAAACATTCAGTACTTC
cdr3_aa: CASRLGGAGNIQYF
j_call: TRBJ2-4
clone_size: .
d_call: .
v_call: TRBV6-5
cdr3_length: 14

cdr3_nt: TGCGCCAGCAGCTTGGTTCAGGGGCCAGATACGCAGTATTTT
cdr3_aa: CASSLVQGPDTQYF
j_call: TRBJ2-3
clone_size: .
d_call: .
v_call: TRBV5-1
cdr3_length: 14

cdr3_nt: TGTGCCAGCAGCTTTTCCGTGGAGGGTCCGGGACAGTCACGGGATGGCTACACCTTC
cdr3_aa: CASSFSVEGPGQSRDGYTF
j_call: TRBJ1-2
clone_size: .
d_call: .
v_call: TRBV12-1
cdr3_length: 19

cdr3_nt: TGTGCCAGCAGTCAGGGGGTTGTTGGCAATCAGCCCCAGCATTTT
cdr3_aa: CASSQGVVGNQPQHF
j_call: TRBJ1-5
clone_size: .
d_call: TRBD1
v_call: TRBV6-2/TRBV6-3
cdr3_length: 15

cdr3_nt: TGCGCCAGCAGCGCGGACAGGGGCACCGCAACTAATGAAAAACTGTTTTTT
cdr3_aa: CASSADRGTATNEKLFF
j_call: TRBJ1-4
clone_size: .
d_call: TRBD1
v_call: TRBV5-1
cdr3_length: 17

cdr3_nt: TGTGCCAGCAGTTACTCGGGGGCGCGGAATCAGCCCCAGCATTTT
cdr3_aa: CASSYSGARNQPQHF
j_call: TRBJ1-5
clone_size: .
d_call: .
v_call: TRBV6-2/TRBV6-3
cdr3_length: 15

cdr3_nt: TGTGCCAGCAGCACCCGGACCGGACAGGGGGAGACCCAGTACTTC
cdr3_aa: CASSTRTGQGETQYF
j_call: TRBJ2-5
clone_size: .
d_call: TRBD1
v_call: TRBV13
cdr3_length: 15

cdr3_nt: TGTGCCAGCAGCGGACAGGGTTATGGCTACACCTTC
cdr3_aa: CASSGQGYGYTF
j_call: TRBJ1-2
clone_size: .
d_call: TRBD1
v_call: TRBV7-8
cdr3_length: 12

cdr3_nt: TGCGCCAGCAGCCTGGACAGGTTTGGAAACACCATATATTTT
cdr3_aa: CASSLDRFGNTIYF
j_call: TRBJ1-3
clone_size: .
d_call: TRBD1
v_call: TRBV4-1
cdr3_length: 14

cdr3_nt: TGTGCCAGCAGTTTCCGGTCCGGCTCTGGGGCCAACGTCCTGACTTTC
cdr3_aa: CASSFRSGSGANVLTF
j_call: TRBJ2-6
clone_size: .
d_call: .
v_call: TRBV27
cdr3_length: 16

cdr3_nt: TGCGCCAGTCGTACTAGCGGGTCTTACAATGAGCAGTTCTTC
cdr3_aa: CASRTSGSYNEQFF
j_call: TRBJ2-1
clone_size: few
d_call: TRBD2
v_call: TRBV5-1
cdr3_length: 14

cdr3_nt: TGTGCCAGCTCAAAGGACAGGGAATGGAACTATGGCTACACCTTC
cdr3_aa: CASSKDREWNYGYTF
j_call: TRBJ1-2
clone_size: many
d_call: TRBD1
v_call: TRBV6-5
cdr3_length: 15

cdr3_nt: TGTGCCAGCAGCTTAGGAGGAGTATCCCATGGCTACACCTTC
cdr3_aa: CASSLGGVSHGYTF
j_call: TRBJ1-2
clone_size: .
d_call: .
v_call: TRBV7-8
cdr3_length: 14

cdr3_nt: TGTGCCAGCAGGCCCGGAGGGCCCAGAGGGGGCTACACCTTC
cdr3_aa: CASRPGGPRGGYTF
j_call: TRBJ1-2
clone_size: .
d_call: .
v_call: TRBV2
cdr3_length: 14

cdr3_nt: TGTGCCACCGGCGGGGGGTATCGCAATCAGCCCCAGCATTTT
cdr3_aa: CATGGGYRNQPQHF
j_call: TRBJ1-5
clone_size: few
d_call: .
v_call: TRBV19
cdr3_length: 14

cdr3_nt: TGTGCCAGCAGCGTCGGACAGGGGAGCGGCTACACCTTC
cdr3_aa: CASSVGQGSGYTF
j_call: TRBJ1-2
clone_size: .
d_call: TRBD1
v_call: TRBV9
cdr3_length: 13

cdr3_nt: TGTGCCAGCAGCCCTGGTCTGGGGCTACGCACCGGGGAGCTGTTTTTT
cdr3_aa: CASSPGLGLRTGELFF
j_call: TRBJ2-2
clone_size: .
d_call: .
v_call: TRBV11-3
cdr3_length: 16

cdr3_nt: TGCGCCAGCAGCTGGACTAGCGGGGGTTCAAATGAGCAGTTCTTC
cdr3_aa: CASSWTSGGSNEQFF
j_call: TRBJ2-1
clone_size: .
d_call: TRBD2
v_call: TRBV5-1
cdr3_length: 15

cdr3_nt: TGTGCCAGCAGTTACTCTGAGTCCAACTATGGCTACACCTTC
cdr3_aa: CASSYSESNYGYTF
j_call: TRBJ1-2
clone_size: .
d_call: .
v_call: TRBV6-6
cdr3_length: 14

cdr3_nt: TGTGCCAGCAGCTCCTCCATGAGGGAGACCCAGTACTTC
cdr3_aa: CASSSSMRETQYF
j_call: TRBJ2-5
clone_size: .
d_call: .
v_call: TRBV13
cdr3_length: 13